This T cell receptor (beta chain) is from a study of T cell responses to AZD1222 COVID-19 vaccine. The germline V gene encodes CDR1 LNHDA and CDR2 SQIVND (reference sequence). V lost 6 bases and J lost 0, with 15 bases in between. The CDR3 consists of 16 residues. Regarding this clone: Its target is not known.

Overall study results and limits: Recipients of AZD1222 seropositive at baseline numbered only 5 or 6. Sampling captured repertoires only after the peak T cell response. Spike-specific TCR breadth and depth were elevated following two AZD1222 doses.

TCRdb's copy holds only in-frame clones and misses some; the assay was immunoSEQ multiplex PCR. Among some 81,000 clones listed, roughly 88% were seen once. The sample in question was peripheral blood, obtained 28 days after the second AZD1222 dose. The TCR was taken from an adult who received the AZD1222 COVID-19 vaccine. This chain connects TRBV19 to TRBJ1-5, with a possible D match to TRBD1 (5 bases). This chain's CDR3 is CASRAGPILSNQPQHF. DNA for the CDR3: TGTGCCAGTAGAGCAGGGCCCATACTTAGCAATCAGCCCCAGCATTTT.